The clone carrying this T cell receptor (beta chain) was observed a single time. A second about 7 to 11 cycle PCR used barcoded and J-beta primers. The template-switch adaptor, which had 12 random nucleotides, put a tag on each cDNA molecule. TCRdb passed the 5' RACE reads through MiXCR, listing each CDR3 protein once. The table shows hundreds of thousands of distinct CDR3 sequences, with 56% occurring only once. This sample is part of a study of blood T cells in healthy people across ages. This receptor was obtained from a man aged 35 to 55 in good health. Sequenced sample: blood.

The CDR3 sequence: CASSLPTGLQETQYF. In nucleotides, the CDR3 is TGTGCCAGCAGCCTACCTACGGGACTGCAAGAGACCCAGTACTTC. This sequence joins TRBV14 and TRBJ2-5, with D perhaps TRBD2 (6 bases). Germline V gene data show CDR1 as SGHDN and CDR2 as FVKESK. The CDR3 totals 15 residues. V lost 4 bases and J lost 2, with 14 bases in between.